Following are 14 T cell receptor beta chains from one sample sequenced in a study of T cell responses to AZD1222 COVID-19 vaccine. TCRdb's table, derived via immunoSEQ multiplex PCR, lists solely in-frame clones and lacks some. In the table there are roughly 120,000 clones, about 90% of which are singletons. Sequences were derived from peripheral blood, sampled on day 0 of AZD1222 vaccination. These receptor sequences come from an adult in good health.

This chain uses TRBV9 with TRBJ2-3, with D perhaps TRBD2 (6 bases). CDR3 length: 12 residues. The V and J ends lost 0 bases and 14 bases respectively, with 13 bases between them. Per the germline V gene, CDR1 is SGDLS and CDR2 is YYNGEE. DNA for the CDR3: TGTGCCAGCAGCGTAGAACCGGGAGTTTTGTATTTT. This translates into CASSVEPGVLYF.

The V gene is TRBV10-3, the J gene TRBJ2-3; 14 bases align to TRBD2. CDR1 ENHRY and CDR2 SYGVKD come from the germline V gene. V shed 2 bases, J shed 5 bases, and the junction held 0 bases outside the gene matches. The CDR3 spans 15 residues. CDR3 loop: CAISEGLAGGDTQYF. The CDR3 region has the DNA TGTGCCATCAGTGAGGGACTAGCGGGAGGAGATACGCAGTATTTT.

The chain is built from TRBV5-1 and TRBJ1-4; 9 positions agree with TRBD1. Germline-derived CDR1 and CDR2 are SGHRS and YFSETQ. The CDR3 length is 14 residues. The V and J ends lost 4 bases and 4 bases, in that order; junction bases with no gene match: 2. The CDR3 region is CASSQGQGNEKLFF. CDR3 nucleotides: TGCGCCAGCAGCCAGGGACAGGGTAATGAAAAACTGTTTTTT.

In its sample, this clone was seen a few times. The chain carries TRBV19 and TRBJ2-1; D gene ambiguous. This CDR3 is 14 amino acids long. In germline, CDR1 is LNHDA, CDR2 SQIVND (reference sequence). The ends were cut back, 8 bases at V and 0 bases at J, with 11 bases in the middle. The CDR3 sequence is CASLASNSYNEQFF. CDR3 DNA: TGTGCCAGTCTGGCCTCGAACTCCTACAATGAGCAGTTCTTC.

This clone was seen more than once but under ten times. This chain joins TRBV7-3 and TRBJ2-7; 8 nucleotides align to TRBD2. CDR1 is SGHTA, CDR2 FQGTGA, per germline. Trimming took 5 bases from V and 2 from J; bases not matched to a gene: 14. The CDR3 loop spans 17 amino acids. The CDR3 DNA follows: TGTGCCAGCAGCCTCCGGGGGGGTGACTCCCAGCCCTACGAGCAGTACTTC. Encoded protein: CASSLRGGDSQPYEQYF.

This chain connects TRBV29-1 to TRBJ1-4, with D unresolved. Germline V gene lookup returns CDR1 SQVTM and CDR2 ANQGSEA. V was cut by 7 bases and J by 13 bases, with 19 bases left in between. This CDR3 has 12 residues. The CDR3, as DNA: TGCAGCGGACGGGGAGTTTCCACTACACTGTTTTTT. It encodes CSGRGVSTTLFF.

This clone was detected once. The V gene is TRBV5-1, the J gene TRBJ2-7; D ambiguous. There are 12 residues in the CDR3. Trimming removed 2 bases at V and 2 bases at J, with 5 bases between. Germline V CDR1 and CDR2: SGHRS, YFSETQ. DNA of the CDR3: TGCGCCAGCAGCTTTGGTACCTACGAGCAGTACTTC. Protein: CASSFGTYEQYF.

The V and J genes are TRBV11-3 and TRBJ2-7; 8 positions match TRBD1. V lost 5 bases, J lost 5 bases, and 8 bases stayed unmatched. Per the germline V gene, CDR1 is SGHNT and CDR2 is YENEEA. The CDR3 is 14 residues long. CDR3 amino acids: CASSRWTGLNEQYF. CDR3 in DNA: TGTGCCAGCAGCCGATGGACAGGGCTCAACGAGCAGTACTTC.

The J gene is TRBJ2-2, the V gene TRBV2, with 7 bases identical to TRBD2. Looked up from germline, CDR1 is SNHLY and CDR2 is FYNNEI. This CDR3 has 14 amino acids. Unmatched junction bases numbered 5, after V lost 4 bases and J lost 6 bases. The CDR3 DNA reads as TGTGCCAGCAGTGGGGAGGGTCGGCCCGGGGAGCTGTTTTTT. It yields the protein CASSGEGRPGELFF.

This clone was picked up one time. The V and J genes are TRBV5-1 and TRBJ1-1, with unresolved D. The V end was cut by 2 bases, the J end by 4 bases, with 15 bases between. This CDR3 is built from 15 residues. Germline V lookup: CDR1 SGHRS, CDR2 YFSETQ. The CDR3 nucleotides read TGCGCCAGCAGCTTCTTCGGGTCTACGGGCACTGAAGCTTTCTTT. It codes for CASSFFGSTGTEAFF.

The chain has TRBV12-5 and TRBJ2-7; 10 nucleotides align to TRBD2. Trimming removed 5 bases from V and 5 bases from J; junction bases left unmatched: 6. The CDR3 spans 14 residues. CDR1 is LGHNT, CDR2 FRNRAP, per germline. The CDR3 reads CASGPAGGPHEQYF. For the CDR3, the DNA is TGTGCTAGTGGTCCAGCGGGAGGGCCCCACGAGCAGTACTTC.

The V gene is TRBV3-1 (or the pseudogene TRBV3-2), the J gene TRBJ2-5, with 13 nucleotides matching TRBD2. The CDR3 totals 17 residues. Germline V gene data show CDR1 as LGHDT and CDR2 as YNNKEL (reference sequence). The V segment lost 0 bases and the J segment 7 bases; nucleotides outside the gene matches: 8. The CDR3 here is CASSQDRRLAGGGTQYF. The CDR3 DNA follows: TGTGCCAGCAGCCAAGATAGAAGACTAGCGGGAGGAGGGACCCAGTACTTC.

In its sample, this clone was seen a few times. This chain connects TRBV7-9 to TRBJ1-2; D remains unclear. Between the trimmed V and J ends, which lost 4 bases and 6 bases, there was a span of 12 bases. Looked up from germline, CDR1 is SEHNR and CDR2 is FQNEAQ (reference sequence). CDR3 length equals 13 residues. The CDR3 sequence: CASSSGSADGYTF. CDR3 sequence (DNA): TGTGCCAGCAGCTCTGGTTCGGCGGATGGCTACACCTTC. Complete variable domain (other parts from reference TRBV7-9 and TRBJ1-2): DTGVSQNPRHKITKRGQNVTFRCDPISEHNRLYWYRQTLGQGPEFLTYFQNEAQLEKSRLLSDRFSAERPKGSFSTLEIQRTEQGDSAMYLCASSSGSADGYTFGSGTRLTVV.

This clone was found once. The chain uses TRBV5-4 and TRBJ1-2; perhaps TRBD1 as D (5 bases). V lost 3 bases and J lost 4, with 10 bases in between. Germline V gene sequence: CDR1 SGHNT, CDR2 YYREEE (reference sequence). The CDR3 has 13 amino acids. CDR3 in amino acids: CASSSTGLYGYTF. The CDR3 DNA is TGTGCCAGCAGCTCCACAGGACTCTATGGCTACACCTTC.